Listed here is a single T cell receptor beta chain. Generated by immunoSEQ multiplex PCR, the TCRdb table keeps only in-frame clones and is missing some. Found here are roughly 16,000 clones, more than 80% of them singletons; the top ten hold around 25%. The entry originates in a study of T cells in localized non-small cell lung cancer. CDR1 and CDR2 from the germline V gene are MNHEY and SVGAGI. V lost 5 bases, J lost 6 bases, and 7 bases lay in between. This CDR3 region has 11 residues. This rearrangement joins TRBV6-5 to TRBJ2-5; D is uncertain. The sequence came from a female donor over 55 with stage I squamous cell lung carcinoma. Specimen: peripheral blood, collected before any cancer treatment. The CDR3 region is CASSPSQTQYF. The DNA for the CDR3 is TGTGCCAGCAGTCCCTCACAGACCCAGTACTTC.